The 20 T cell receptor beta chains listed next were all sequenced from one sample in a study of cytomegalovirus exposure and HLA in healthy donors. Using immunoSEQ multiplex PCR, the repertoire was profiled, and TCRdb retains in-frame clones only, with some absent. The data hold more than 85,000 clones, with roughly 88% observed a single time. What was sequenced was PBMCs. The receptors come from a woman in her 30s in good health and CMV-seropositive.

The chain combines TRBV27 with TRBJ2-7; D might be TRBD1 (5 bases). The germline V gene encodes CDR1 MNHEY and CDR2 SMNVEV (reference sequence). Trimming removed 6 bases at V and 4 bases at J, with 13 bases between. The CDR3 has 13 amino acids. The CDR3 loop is CASSPRADYEQYF. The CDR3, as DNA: TGTGCCAGCAGCCCCAGGGCGGATTACGAGCAGTACTTC.

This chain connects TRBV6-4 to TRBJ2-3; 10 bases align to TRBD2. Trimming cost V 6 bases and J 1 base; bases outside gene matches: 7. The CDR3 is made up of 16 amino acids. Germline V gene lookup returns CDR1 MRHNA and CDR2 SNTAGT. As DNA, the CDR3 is TGTGCCAGCAGCAGGACTAGCGGACGGGGCACAGATACGCAGTATTTT. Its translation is CASSRTSGRGTDTQYF.

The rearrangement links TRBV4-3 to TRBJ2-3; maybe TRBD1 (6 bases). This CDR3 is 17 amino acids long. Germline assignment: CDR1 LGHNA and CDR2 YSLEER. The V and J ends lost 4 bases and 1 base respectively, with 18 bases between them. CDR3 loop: CASSLFSQGLGTDTQYF. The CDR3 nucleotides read TGCGCCAGCAGCCTCTTTTCTCAGGGGCTCGGCACAGATACGCAGTATTTT.

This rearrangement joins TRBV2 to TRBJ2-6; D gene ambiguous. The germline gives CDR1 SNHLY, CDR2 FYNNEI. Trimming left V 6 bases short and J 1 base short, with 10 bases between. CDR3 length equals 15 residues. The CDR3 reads CASSGAESGANVLTF. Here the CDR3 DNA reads TGTGCCAGCAGCGGCGCGGAGTCTGGGGCCAACGTCCTGACTTTC.

The DNA of the CDR3 is TGTGCCAGCTCATCCGACAGGGGCACTGAAGCTTTCTTT. Protein sequence: CASSSDRGTEAFF. The V call is TRBV18, the J call TRBJ1-1, with TRBD1 identical over 8 bases. CDR1 and CDR2 (germline): KGHSH, LQKENI. J gave up 4 bases and V 5 bases, and 3 bases lay outside the gene matches. The CDR3 sequence is 13 residues long.

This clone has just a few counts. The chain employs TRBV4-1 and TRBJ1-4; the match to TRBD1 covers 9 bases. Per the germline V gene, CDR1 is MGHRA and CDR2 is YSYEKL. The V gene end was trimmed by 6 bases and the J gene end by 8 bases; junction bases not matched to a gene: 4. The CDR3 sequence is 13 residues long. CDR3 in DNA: TGCGCCAGCAGGGGGACAGGGAGAGAAAAACTGTTTTTT. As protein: CASRGTGREKLFF.

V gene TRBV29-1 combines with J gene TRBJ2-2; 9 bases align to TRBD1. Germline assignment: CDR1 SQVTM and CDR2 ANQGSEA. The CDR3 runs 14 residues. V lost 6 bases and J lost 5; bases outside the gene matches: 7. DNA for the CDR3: TGCAGCGTCCCAGGACAGGGGTGGACCGGGGAGCTGTTTTTT. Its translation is CSVPGQGWTGELFF.

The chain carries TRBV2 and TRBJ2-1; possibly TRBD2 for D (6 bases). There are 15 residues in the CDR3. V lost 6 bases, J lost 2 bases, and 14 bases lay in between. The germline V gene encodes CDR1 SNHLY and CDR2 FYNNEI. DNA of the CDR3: TGTGCCAGCAGCGCGGCGGGGAAAACCTACAATGAGCAGTTCTTC. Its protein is CASSAAGKTYNEQFF.

CDR3 sequence reads: CASSPGQGYYGYTF. The CDR3 DNA is TGTGCCAGCAGCCCGGGACAGGGCTACTATGGCTACACCTTC. V usage is TRBV6-6 and J usage is TRBJ1-2, with 9 bases fitting TRBD1. This CDR3 comprises 14 residues. Germline CDR1 reads MNHNY; CDR2 reads SVGAGI (reference sequence). Unmatched junction bases numbered 5, after V lost 6 bases and J lost 3 bases.

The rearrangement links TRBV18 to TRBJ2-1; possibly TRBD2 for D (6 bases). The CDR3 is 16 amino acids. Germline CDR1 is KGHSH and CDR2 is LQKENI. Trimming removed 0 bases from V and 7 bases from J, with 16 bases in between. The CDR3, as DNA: TGTGCCAGCTCACCACCGGAGCTAGCGCCGACGAATGAGCAGTTCTTC. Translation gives CASSPPELAPTNEQFF.

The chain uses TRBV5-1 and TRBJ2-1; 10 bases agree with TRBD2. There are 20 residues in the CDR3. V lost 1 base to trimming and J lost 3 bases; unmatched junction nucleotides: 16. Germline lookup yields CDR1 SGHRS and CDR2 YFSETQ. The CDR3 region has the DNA TGCGCCAGCAGCTTGTCTTGGCGGCCGCTAGCGGGAGTAGGCTACAATGAGCAGTTCTTC. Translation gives CASSLSWRPLAGVGYNEQFF. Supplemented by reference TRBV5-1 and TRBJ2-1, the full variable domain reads KAGVTQTPRYLIKTRGQQVTLSCSPISGHRSVSWYQQTPGQGLQFLFEYFSETQRNKGNFPGRFSGRQFSNSRSEMNVSTLELGDSALYLCASSLSWRPLAGVGYNEQFFGPGTRLTVL.

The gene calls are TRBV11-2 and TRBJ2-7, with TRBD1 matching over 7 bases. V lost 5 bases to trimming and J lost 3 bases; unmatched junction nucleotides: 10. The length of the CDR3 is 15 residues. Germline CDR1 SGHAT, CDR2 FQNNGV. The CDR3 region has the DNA TGTGCCAGCAGCATCCGGGACAGTAACTTCTACGAGCAGTACTTC. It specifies CASSIRDSNFYEQYF.

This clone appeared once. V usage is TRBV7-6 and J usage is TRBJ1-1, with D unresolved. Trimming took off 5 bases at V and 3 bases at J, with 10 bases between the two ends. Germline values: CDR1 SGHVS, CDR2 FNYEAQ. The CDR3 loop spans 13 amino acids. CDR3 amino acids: CASSKRTDTEAFF. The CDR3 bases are TGTGCCAGCAGCAAGCGGACGGACACTGAAGCTTTCTTT. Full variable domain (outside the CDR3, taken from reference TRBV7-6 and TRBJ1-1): GAGVSQSPRYKVTKRGQDVALRCDPISGHVSLYWYRQALGQGPEFLTYFNYEAQQDKSGLPNDRFSAERPEGSISTLTIQRTEQRDSAMYRCASSKRTDTEAFFGQGTRLTVV.

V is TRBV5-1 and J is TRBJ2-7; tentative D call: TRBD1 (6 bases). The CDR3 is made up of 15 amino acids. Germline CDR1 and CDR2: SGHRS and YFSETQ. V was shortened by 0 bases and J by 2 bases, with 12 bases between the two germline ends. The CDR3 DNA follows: TGCGCCAGCAGCTTGGGCCCAGGGGAACCCTACGAGCAGTACTTC. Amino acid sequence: CASSLGPGEPYEQYF.

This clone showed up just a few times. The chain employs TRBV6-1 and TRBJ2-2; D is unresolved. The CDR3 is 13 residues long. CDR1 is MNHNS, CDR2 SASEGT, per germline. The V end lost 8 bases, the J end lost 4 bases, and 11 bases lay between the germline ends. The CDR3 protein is CASLFSGTGELFF. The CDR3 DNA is TGTGCCAGCTTATTTTCAGGCACCGGGGAGCTGTTTTTT.

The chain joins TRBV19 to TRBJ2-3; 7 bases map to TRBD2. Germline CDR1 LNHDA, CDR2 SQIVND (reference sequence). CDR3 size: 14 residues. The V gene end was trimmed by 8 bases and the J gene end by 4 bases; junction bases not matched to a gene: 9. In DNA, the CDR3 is TGTGCCAGTGGAGCGGGGTATAACGCAGATACGCAGTATTTT. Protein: CASGAGYNADTQYF.

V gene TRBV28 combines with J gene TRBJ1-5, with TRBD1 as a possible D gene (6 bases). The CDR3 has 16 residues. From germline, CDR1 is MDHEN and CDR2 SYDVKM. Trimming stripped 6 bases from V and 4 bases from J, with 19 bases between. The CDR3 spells CASSMGARGLNQPQHF. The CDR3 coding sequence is TGTGCCAGCAGCATGGGAGCCAGGGGATTAAATCAGCCCCAGCATTTT.

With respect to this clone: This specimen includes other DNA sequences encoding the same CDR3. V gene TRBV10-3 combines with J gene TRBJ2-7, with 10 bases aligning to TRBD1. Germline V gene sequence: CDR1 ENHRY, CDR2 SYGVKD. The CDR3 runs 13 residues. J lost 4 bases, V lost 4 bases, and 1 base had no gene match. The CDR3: CAISGDRGYEQYF. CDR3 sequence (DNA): TGTGCCATCAGTGGGGACAGGGGATACGAGCAGTACTTC.

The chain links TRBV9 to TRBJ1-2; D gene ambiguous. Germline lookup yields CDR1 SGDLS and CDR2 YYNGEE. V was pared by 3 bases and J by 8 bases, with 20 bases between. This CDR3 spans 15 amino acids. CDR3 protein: CASSAPHREAGGYTF. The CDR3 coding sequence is TGTGCCAGCAGCGCACCTCACCGGGAAGCCGGGGGCTACACCTTC.

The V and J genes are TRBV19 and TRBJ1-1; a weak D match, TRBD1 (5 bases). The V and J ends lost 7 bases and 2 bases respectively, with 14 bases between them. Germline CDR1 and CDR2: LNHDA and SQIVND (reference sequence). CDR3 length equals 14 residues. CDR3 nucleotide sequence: TGTGCCAGTACCCCGGGGGGAGTAAACACTGAAGCTTTCTTT. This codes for CASTPGGVNTEAFF.